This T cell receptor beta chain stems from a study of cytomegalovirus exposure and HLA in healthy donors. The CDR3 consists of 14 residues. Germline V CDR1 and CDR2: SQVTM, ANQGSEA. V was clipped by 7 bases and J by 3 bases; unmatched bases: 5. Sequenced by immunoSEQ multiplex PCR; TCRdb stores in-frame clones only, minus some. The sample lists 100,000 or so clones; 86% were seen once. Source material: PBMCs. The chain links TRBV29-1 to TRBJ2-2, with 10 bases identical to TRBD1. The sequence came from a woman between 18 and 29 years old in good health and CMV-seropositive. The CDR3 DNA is TGCAGCGCCCCCGGGACAGGGGACACCGGGGAGCTGTTTTTT. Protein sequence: CSAPGTGDTGELFF.